Listed below are T cell receptor beta chains from one sample, sequenced in a study of cytomegalovirus exposure and HLA in healthy donors. Clones were read by immunoSEQ multiplex PCR, and TCRdb kept only the in-frame ones, dropping some. The data show 140,000 or so clones, with over 60% seen just once and approximately 2% held by the top ten. Sample: PBMCs. Every receptor here comes from a man aged 40-50 years in good health and CMV-seronegative. CDR3s include the opening cysteine and the closing phenylalanine or tryptophan. A D gene is named only where the DNA matches it firmly. Expanded clones are given a class, and other clones once, few, many or no size at all.

CAIAPGQGLYEQYF	TGTGCCATCGCCCCGGGACAGGGGCTATACGAGCAGTACTTC	.	TRBD1	TRBV10-3	TRBJ2-7
CASRDAGLYEQFF	TGTGCCAGCAGGGATGCGGGACTTTATGAGCAGTTCTTC	.	.	TRBV6-1	TRBJ2-1
CASSLNIQGQHF	TGTGCCAGCAGTTTAAACATACAGGGCCAGCATTTT	.	.	TRBV28	TRBJ1-5
CASSQSFRGVDPYEQYF	TGCGCCAGCAGCCAATCATTCAGGGGGGTGGACCCGTACGAGCAGTACTTC	.	.	TRBV4-3	TRBJ2-7
CASTERGTQYF	TGTGCCAGCACCGAGCGGGGGACCCAGTACTTC	.	TRBD2	TRBV28	TRBJ2-5
CASSIVGGDTEAFF	TGTGCCAGTAGTATTGTCGGGGGAGACACTGAAGCTTTCTTT	once	.	TRBV19	TRBJ1-1
CASSSTGDRTQYF	TGCGCCAGCAGCTCCACAGGGGATCGTACGCAGTATTTT	.	TRBD1	TRBV5-1	TRBJ2-3
CSEGRGETQYF	TGCAGTGAGGGCAGGGGAGAGACCCAGTACTTC	.	.	TRBV20-1	TRBJ2-5
CASSPWDRAGYGYTF	TGTGCCAGCAGCCCATGGGACAGGGCTGGATATGGCTACACCTTC	.	TRBD1	TRBV5-6	TRBJ1-2
CASRDGTRRSNEQFF	TGCGCCAGCAGAGACGGGACTAGGAGATCAAATGAGCAGTTCTTC	.	TRBD2	TRBV5-1	TRBJ2-1
CASSQAGEQYF	TGCGCCAGCAGCCAAGCAGGCGAGCAGTACTTC	.	.	TRBV4-1	TRBJ2-7
CASSEGKKGAGDWNEQFF	TGTGCCAGCAGTGAAGGAAAGAAGGGAGCGGGGGACTGGAATGAGCAGTTCTTC	.	TRBD2	TRBV6-1	TRBJ2-1
CSVGSGLNEQFF	TGCAGCGTTGGAAGCGGACTCAATGAGCAGTTCTTC	few	.	TRBV29-1	TRBJ2-1
CASSIAGVEYEQYF	TGTGCCAGTAGTATAGCGGGAGTTGAATACGAGCAGTACTTC	.	.	TRBV19	TRBJ2-7
CAWRRSGRAGDTQYF	TGTGCCTGGAGGAGGTCTGGGAGGGCGGGAGATACGCAGTATTTT	once	TRBD2	TRBV30	TRBJ2-3
CASSEGYRGGLDGYTF	TGTGCCAGCAGTGAAGGATACAGGGGAGGTTTGGATGGCTACACCTTC	.	TRBD1	TRBV6-1	TRBJ1-2
CASRTGMSSYEQYF	TGTGCCAGCAGGACAGGAATGAGCTCCTACGAGCAGTACTTC	.	.	TRBV6-5	TRBJ2-7
CATSPPLLSAASGCTQYF	TGTGCCACCAGCCCCCCCCTCCTCTCGGCGGCTAGCGGGTGTACGCAGTATTTT	few	TRBD2	TRBV15	TRBJ2-3
CASSLKAGRGNLLHYGYTF	TGTGCCAGCAGCTTGAAGGCCGGGAGGGGCAACCTTCTACACTATGGCTACACCTTC	.	.	TRBV5-6	TRBJ1-2
CASSQVSQGNTGELFF	TGCGCCAGCAGCCAAGTTTCACAGGGGAACACCGGGGAGCTGTTTTTT	.	.	TRBV4-1	TRBJ2-2
CASSVDRGYEQYF	TGTGCCAGCAGCGTAGACAGGGGTTACGAGCAGTACTTC	.	TRBD1	TRBV9	TRBJ2-7
CASSFSGANVLTF	TGTGCCAGCAGTTTCTCGGGGGCCAACGTCCTGACTTTC	.	.	TRBV27	TRBJ2-6
CASSLDSVDPRRETQYF	TGTGCCAGCAGCTTAGATAGTGTTGACCCGCGGCGAGAGACCCAGTACTTC	.	.	TRBV7-9	TRBJ2-5
CASSLSRQGLKTQYF	TGTGCCAGCAGTTTATCCCGACAGGGTTTAAAGACCCAGTACTTC	.	TRBD1	TRBV28	TRBJ2-5
CASSLATGGRETQYF	TGTGCCAGCAGCTTAGCAACAGGGGGTCGTGAGACCCAGTACTTC	.	TRBD1	TRBV7-9	TRBJ2-5
CASSYSGSGRDTQYF	TGTGCCAGCAGTTACTCCGGCTCGGGAAGGGATACGCAGTATTTT	few	.	TRBV6-5	TRBJ2-3
CASSLMGLRNSPLHF	TGTGCCAGCAGTTTGATGGGACTGAGGAATTCACCCCTCCACTTT	.	.	TRBV6-5	TRBJ1-6
CASRASGSYEQYF	TGCGCCAGCAGAGCTAGCGGGAGCTACGAGCAGTACTTC	.	TRBD2	TRBV5-1	TRBJ2-7
CASSLKQGATEAFF	TGTGCCAGCAGCCTTAAACAGGGGGCGACTGAAGCTTTCTTT	.	TRBD1	TRBV11-2	TRBJ1-1
CTSSQDGTGPYEQYF	TGCACCAGCAGCCAAGATGGTACAGGACCCTACGAGCAGTACTTC	.	.	TRBV1	TRBJ2-7
CASSLHWGGGGGGEQYF	TGCGCCAGCAGCCTTCACTGGGGTGGCGGGGGGGGTGGTGAGCAGTACTTC	few	TRBD2	TRBV4-1	TRBJ2-7
CASGLGGDFTDTQYF	TGTGCTAGTGGTTTGGGGGGAGACTTCACAGATACGCAGTATTTT	.	.	TRBV12-5	TRBJ2-3
CASSQYDRRIHEQYF	TGTGCCAGCAGCCAATACGACAGGAGGATCCACGAGCAGTACTTC	.	.	TRBV16	TRBJ2-7
CASSYGTGGNSPLNF	TGTGCCAGCAGTTACGGGACAGGGGGCAATTCACCCCTCAACTTT	.	TRBD1	TRBV6-5	TRBJ1-6
CASSIHARGPGNTIYF	TGTGCCAGTAGTATACATGCCAGGGGGCCCGGAAACACCATATATTTT	.	TRBD1	TRBV19	TRBJ1-3
CASSFGTGSAYEQYF	TGCGCCAGCAGCTTTGGGACAGGGTCGGCCTACGAGCAGTACTTC	.	TRBD1	TRBV5-1	TRBJ2-7
CASSLTPGEQYF	TGTGCCAGCAGCTTAACCCCCGGCGAGCAGTACTTC	.	.	TRBV7-9	TRBJ2-7
CASSRNRVNTGELFF	TGCGCCAGCAGTCGGAACAGAGTGAACACCGGGGAGCTGTTTTTT	.	.	TRBV10-2	TRBJ2-2
CASSQGHLGRRVTGELFF	TGCGCCAGCAGCCAGGGGCACTTGGGGCGGCGTGTCACCGGGGAGCTGTTTTTT	.	.	TRBV4-1	TRBJ2-2
CASSPGTAPNYGYTF	TGTGCCAGCAGCCCCGGGACAGCTCCTAACTATGGCTACACCTTC	.	TRBD1	TRBV27	TRBJ1-2
CASRVAGNYNEQFF	TGTGCCAGCAGGGTAGCGGGGAATTACAATGAGCAGTTCTTC	.	TRBD2	TRBV6-5	TRBJ2-1
CASSLVYQGNQETQYF	TGTGCCAGCAGCTTAGTCTACCAGGGGAACCAAGAGACCCAGTACTTC	.	.	TRBV7-9	TRBJ2-5
CVRSPPPQQVLSYEQYF	TGTGTCAGAAGCCCACCGCCGCAACAGGTTCTCTCCTACGAGCAGTACTTC	.	.	TRBV7-5	TRBJ2-7
CASSPNTDTQYF	TGCGCCAGCAGTCCCAACACAGATACGCAGTATTTT	once	.	TRBV10-1	TRBJ2-3
CASSLRTQGMNTEAFF	TGTGCCAGCAGCTTGCGAACCCAGGGCATGAACACTGAAGCTTTCTTT	.	.	TRBV7-6	TRBJ1-1
CASSSATGKNTEAFF	TGTGCCAGCAGCTCCGCGACAGGGAAGAACACTGAAGCTTTCTTT	.	TRBD1	TRBV7-9	TRBJ1-1
CASSWVSGGYEQYF	TGTGCCAGCAGCTGGGTTTCGGGGGGCTACGAGCAGTACTTC	.	TRBD2	TRBV7-9	TRBJ2-7
CASSFPGTGFMNTEAFF	TGTGCCAGCAGCTTCCCCGGGACAGGGTTCATGAACACTGAAGCTTTCTTT	.	TRBD1	TRBV5-6	TRBJ1-1
CASSPQGFDYGYTF	TGCGCCAGCAGCCCCCAGGGGTTCGACTATGGCTACACCTTC	.	.	TRBV5-1	TRBJ1-2
CASSRDTTGELFF	TGTGCCAGCTCACGGGACACCACCGGGGAGCTGTTTTTT	.	.	TRBV18	TRBJ2-2
CASSSFLGQGLGEQFF	TGTGCCAGCAGCTCGTTTTTGGGACAGGGACTCGGTGAGCAGTTCTTC	once	TRBD1	TRBV7-3	TRBJ2-1
CASSYSDSTGELFF	TGTGCCAGCAGTTACTCGGACAGTACCGGGGAGCTGTTTTTT	few	.	TRBV6-5	TRBJ2-2
CASSISLAGGFEAKNIQYF	TGTGCCAGTAGTATTTCACTAGCGGGGGGCTTCGAAGCCAAAAACATTCAGTACTTC	.	TRBD2	TRBV19	TRBJ2-4
CASRIQGVFDEQYF	TGTGCCAGCCGAATTCAGGGGGTCTTTGACGAGCAGTACTTC	few	TRBD1	TRBV28	TRBJ2-7
CAWSKGQGIFPYEQYF	TGTGCCTGGAGTAAGGGACAGGGCATTTTCCCCTACGAGCAGTACTTC	.	TRBD1	TRBV30	TRBJ2-7
CASSRAGYEQYF	TGTGCCAGCAGTCGAGCGGGTTACGAGCAGTACTTC	.	.	TRBV28	TRBJ2-7
CASSIAALGTDTQYF	TGTGCCAGTAGTATAGCAGCGCTCGGTACAGATACGCAGTATTTT	.	.	TRBV19	TRBJ2-3